This T cell receptor (beta chain) was found in a study of T cells expressing NK-cell markers. In the study overall: The TCR beta repertoires originated in sorted CD3+CD56+NKG2C+, CD3+CD56+NKG2C- and CD3+CD56-NKG2C+ T cells. Findings and caveats of the study: Certain NKG2C+ T cell clones were expanded, and their HCMV specificity remained unclear.

The CDR3 has 16 residues. CDR1 and CDR2 (germline): LGHDT, YNNKEL (reference sequence). What made the TCR beta cDNA was 5'RACE template switching with UMIs. TCRdb reanalyzed the 5' RACE reads, giving one entry per CDR3 protein sequence and no DNA. Its clone listing holds under 500,000 distinct CDR3 sequences. Regarding this clonotype: Antigen specificity is unknown.

The specimen was blood T cells: a sorted CD56 or NKG2C T cell subset, CD4+ or CD8+ T cells, or bulk PBMC T cells (not recorded which). The receptor's source is a woman between 18 and 75 years old in good health. The genes are TRBV3-1 and TRBJ2-5; TCRdb returns TRBD2, unconfirmable since there is no DNA. CDR3 amino acids: CASSQHAAGGQETQYF.